The 12 T cell receptor beta chains below come from one sample, sequenced in a study of spatial heterogeneity in lung cancer. Specified time point: blood at routine non-recurrence follow-up after resection. TCRdb re-called the 5' RACE reads through MiXCR, storing one row per CDR3 protein. The repertoire holds tens of thousands of distinct CDR3 sequences, with roughly 9% as singletons. The sample in question was PBMCs, obtained at follow-up. Receptor source: a female donor with early-stage non-small cell lung cancer.

This clonotype has ten or more counts. This chain links TRBV11-2 with TRBJ1-1; D call uncertain. The germline gives CDR1 SGHAT, CDR2 FQNNGV. The CDR3 has 12 amino acids. The ends were cut back, 5 bases at V and 6 bases at J, with 10 bases in the middle. The CDR3 is CASSRNWAEAFF. As DNA, the CDR3 is TGTGCCAGCAGCCGTAATTGGGCTGAAGCTTTCTTT.

At least ten counts were recorded for this clonotype. The genes are TRBV7-9 and TRBJ2-3, with 7 bases lining up with TRBD2. The V gene end was trimmed by 3 bases and the J gene end by 5 bases; junction bases not matched to a gene: 8. The CDR3 runs to 15 residues. Germline V gene lookup returns CDR1 SEHNR and CDR2 FQNEAQ (reference sequence). CDR3 bases: TGTGCCAGCAGCTTCTGGGCGGGAGTTGGAGATACGCAGTATTTT. Encoded protein: CASSFWAGVGDTQYF.

This clonotype was counted at least ten times. The V and J genes are TRBV2 and TRBJ2-2; 10 positions match TRBD2. CDR3 length: 15 residues. Trimming took 4 bases from V and 1 from J; bases not matched to a gene: 0. Germline lookup yields CDR1 SNHLY and CDR2 FYNNEI. DNA of the CDR3: TGTGCCAGCAGTGGGACTAGCGGGAACACCGGGGAGCTGTTTTTT. Amino acids: CASSGTSGNTGELFF.

The sample holds a few counts of this clonotype. J is TRBJ1-5 and V is TRBV5-1, with 9 bases aligning to TRBD1. V trimming: 2 bases; J trimming: 1 base; junction bases outside the gene matches: 1. Germline V gene sequence: CDR1 SGHRS, CDR2 YFSETQ. The CDR3 is made up of 15 amino acids. In DNA, the CDR3 is TGCGCCAGCAGCTTACAGGGGGCGAGCAATCAGCCCCAGCATTTT. Translated: CASSLQGASNQPQHF.

V and J are TRBV15 and TRBJ1-1; D is uncertain. Trimming removed 0 bases from V and 3 bases from J, with 5 bases in between. The CDR3 has 13 amino acids. Germline lookup yields CDR1 LNHNV and CDR2 YYDKDF (reference sequence). CDR3 in DNA: TGTGCCACCAGCAGAGAAGGGTACACTGAAGCTTTCTTT. Translation gives CATSREGYTEAFF.

In its sample, this clonotype was seen many times. V is TRBV28 and J is TRBJ1-1, with a possible D match to TRBD1 (5 bases). Looked up from germline, CDR1 is MDHEN and CDR2 is SYDVKM. The V and J ends lost 5 bases and 0 bases respectively, with 10 bases between them. The CDR3 runs 14 residues. The CDR3, as DNA: TGTGCCAGCAGTACGACAGACTTGAACACTGAAGCTTTCTTT. It encodes CASSTTDLNTEAFF.

The genes are TRBV20-1 and TRBJ2-4; TRBD2 agrees at 12 bases. From germline, CDR1 is DFQATT and CDR2 SNEGSKA (reference sequence). Trimming cost V 4 bases and J 6 bases; bases outside gene matches: 19. This CDR3 has 19 residues. The CDR3 is CSATPVERLAGVLANIQYF. The CDR3 DNA sequence: TGCAGTGCTACCCCAGTAGAAAGACTAGCGGGAGTTCTTGCAAACATTCAGTACTTC.

The sample holds a few counts of this clonotype. The chain is built from TRBV7-9 and TRBJ2-1; 10 bases fit TRBD1. Germline V gene data show CDR1 as SEHNR and CDR2 as FQNEAQ (reference sequence). The ends lost 7 bases at V and 7 bases at J; junction bases unmatched: 7. The CDR3 spans 14 residues. In DNA form, the CDR3 reads TGTGCCAGCACCGGGACAGGGGTTCAAAATGAGCAGTTCTTC. It yields the protein CASTGTGVQNEQFF.

This clonotype was counted ten times or more. The chain couples TRBV10-2 to TRBJ2-7; no definite D call. The ends were cut back, 1 base at V and 0 bases at J, with 13 bases in the middle. The CDR3 consists of 16 residues. CDR1 and CDR2 (germline): WSHSY, SAAADI. Here the CDR3 reads CASSEYGVRSSYEQYF. The DNA for the CDR3 is TGCGCCAGCAGTGAGTATGGGGTTAGGAGCTCCTACGAGCAGTACTTC.

This clonotype was observed a handful of times. The rearrangement uses TRBV5-1 and TRBJ1-1, with no clear D. CDR1 is SGHRS and CDR2 is YFSETQ in the germline V gene. The CDR3 runs 14 residues. V lost 0 bases, J lost 3 bases, and 9 bases lay in between. CDR3 nucleotide sequence: TGCGCCAGCAGCTTGGCCGGGATGGACACTGAAGCTTTCTTT. This translates into CASSLAGMDTEAFF.

This clonotype showed up many times. This rearrangement joins TRBV2 to TRBJ2-5, with D unresolved. This CDR3 spans 14 amino acids. The V end lost 6 bases, the J end lost 3 bases, and 14 bases lay between the germline ends. Germline CDR1 is SNHLY and CDR2 is FYNNEI. The CDR3 bases are TGTGCCAGCAGAGACCACCGGCAGAAAGAGACCCAGTACTTC. Amino acids: CASRDHRQKETQYF.

V and J are TRBV28 and TRBJ2-7; 14 nucleotides match TRBD2. The V segment lost 10 bases and the J segment 2 bases; nucleotides outside the gene matches: 4. The CDR3 length is 14 residues. CDR1 and CDR2 from the germline V gene are MDHEN and SYDVKM. This CDR3 reads CAIETSGRAYEQYF. The CDR3 DNA is TGTGCCATCGAGACTAGCGGGAGGGCCTACGAGCAGTACTTC.